The 3 T cell receptor beta chains listed next were all sequenced from one sample in a study of T cell responses to AZD1222 COVID-19 vaccine. Method: immunoSEQ multiplex PCR; TCRdb's copy keeps in-frame clones and lacks some. The sample holds fewer than 110,000 clones, 80% to 95% seen once. The specimen comprised peripheral blood, sampled 28 days after the second AZD1222 dose. The receptors here all came from an adult who received the AZD1222 COVID-19 vaccine.

The chain carries TRBV19 and TRBJ2-1; 9 bases map to TRBD1. J lost 10 bases, V lost 5 bases, and 6 bases had no gene match. The CDR3 has 13 residues. Germline loops: CDR1 LNHDA, CDR2 SQIVND (reference sequence). CDR3 in DNA: TGTGCCAGTAGTCCGGACAGGGGTCGGGAGCAGTTCTTC. Translating it yields CASSPDRGREQFF.

The J gene is TRBJ2-7, the V gene TRBV7-2; no clear D. Trimming took off 3 bases at V and 10 bases at J, with 19 bases between the two ends. Germline V CDR1 and CDR2: SGHTA, FQGNSA. CDR3 length equals 14 residues. The CDR3 DNA reads as TGTGCCAGCAGCTTTATTGGGCGGCAGATAGAACAGTACTTC. This codes for CASSFIGRQIEQYF.

This clone was seen only once. The V gene is TRBV30, the J gene TRBJ1-2; TRBD1 aligns across 7 bases. Germline CDR1 reads GTSNPN; CDR2 reads SVGIG (reference sequence). The CDR3 loop spans 13 amino acids. J was trimmed by 2 bases and V by 4 bases; bases with no gene match: 4. The CDR3 region has the DNA TGTGCCTGGAAGGGGGCCCTGAACTATGGCTACACCTTC. Translated: CAWKGALNYGYTF.